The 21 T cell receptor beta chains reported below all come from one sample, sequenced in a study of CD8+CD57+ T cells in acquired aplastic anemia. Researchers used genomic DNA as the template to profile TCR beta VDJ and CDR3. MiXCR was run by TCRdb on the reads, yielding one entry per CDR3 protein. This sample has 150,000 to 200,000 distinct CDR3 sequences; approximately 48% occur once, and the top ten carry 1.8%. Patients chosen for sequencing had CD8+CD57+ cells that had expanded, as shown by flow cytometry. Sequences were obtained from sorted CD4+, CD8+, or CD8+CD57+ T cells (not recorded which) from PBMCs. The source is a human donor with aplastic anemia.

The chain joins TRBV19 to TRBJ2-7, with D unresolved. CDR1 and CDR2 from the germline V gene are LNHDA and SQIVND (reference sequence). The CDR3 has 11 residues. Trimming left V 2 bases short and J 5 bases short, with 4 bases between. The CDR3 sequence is CASSISDEQYF. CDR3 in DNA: TGTGCCAGTAGTATAAGCGACGAGCAGTACTTC.

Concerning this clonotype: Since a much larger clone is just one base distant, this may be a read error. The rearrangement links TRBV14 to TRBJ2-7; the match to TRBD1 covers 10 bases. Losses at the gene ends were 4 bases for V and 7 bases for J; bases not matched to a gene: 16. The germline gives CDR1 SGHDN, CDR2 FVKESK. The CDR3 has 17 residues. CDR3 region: CASSPGTGVRPLSEQYF. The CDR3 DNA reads TGTGCCAGCAGCCCCGGGACAGGGGTCCGCCCTTTGAGTGAGCAGTACTTC.

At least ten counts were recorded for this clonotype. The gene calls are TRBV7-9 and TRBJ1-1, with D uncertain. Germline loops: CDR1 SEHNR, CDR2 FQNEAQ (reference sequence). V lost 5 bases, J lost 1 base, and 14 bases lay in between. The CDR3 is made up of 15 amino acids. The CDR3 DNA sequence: TGTGCCAGCAGCACGGACGGGATCCCGAACACTGAAGCTTTCTTT. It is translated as CASSTDGIPNTEAFF.

The CDR3 DNA reads as TGTGCCACCAGTGATCCAGGGGAGAGTCAGCCCCAGCATTTT. This translates into CATSDPGESQPQHF. The J gene is TRBJ1-5, the V gene TRBV24-1, with a tentative D call TRBD1 (6 bases). Deletions cut 3 bases from V and 6 bases from J, with 11 bases between. CDR1 and CDR2 (germline): KGHDR, SFDVKD. The CDR3 extends over 14 amino acids.

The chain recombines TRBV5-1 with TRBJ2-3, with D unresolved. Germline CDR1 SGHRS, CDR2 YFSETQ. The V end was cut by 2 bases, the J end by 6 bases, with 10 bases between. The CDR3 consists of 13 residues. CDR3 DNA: TGCGCCAGCAGCTTTACCTTTATGGATACGCAGTATTTT. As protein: CASSFTFMDTQYF. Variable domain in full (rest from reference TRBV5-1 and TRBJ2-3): KAGVTQTPRYLIKTRGQQVTLSCSPISGHRSVSWYQQTPGQGLQFLFEYFSETQRNKGNFPGRFSGRQFSNSRSEMNVSTLELGDSALYLCASSFTFMDTQYFGPGTRLTVL.

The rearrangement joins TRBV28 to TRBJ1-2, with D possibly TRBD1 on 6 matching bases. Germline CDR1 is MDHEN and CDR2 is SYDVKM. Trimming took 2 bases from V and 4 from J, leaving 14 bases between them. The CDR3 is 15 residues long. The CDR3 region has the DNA TGTGCCAGCAGTTTAGGGGCAGGGGCTGGCTATGGCTACACCTTC. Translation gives CASSLGAGAGYGYTF.

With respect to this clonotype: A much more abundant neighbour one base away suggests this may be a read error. The CDR3 DNA reads as TGTGCCAGCACCCCACGGGGTACAAGTGGAAACACCATATATTTT. Its protein product is CASTPRGTSGNTIYF. This chain uses TRBV7-2 with TRBJ1-3, with D hard to call. The CDR3 extends over 15 amino acids. The germline V gene has CDR1 SGHTA and CDR2 FQGNSA. V shed 7 bases and J shed 3 bases, with 16 bases lying between them.

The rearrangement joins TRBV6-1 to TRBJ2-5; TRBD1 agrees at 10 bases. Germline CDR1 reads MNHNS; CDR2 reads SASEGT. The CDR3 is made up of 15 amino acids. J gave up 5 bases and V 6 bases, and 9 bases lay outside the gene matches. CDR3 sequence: CASSHRGTGDETQYF. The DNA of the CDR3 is TGTGCCAGCAGCCACCGGGGGACAGGGGACGAGACCCAGTACTTC.

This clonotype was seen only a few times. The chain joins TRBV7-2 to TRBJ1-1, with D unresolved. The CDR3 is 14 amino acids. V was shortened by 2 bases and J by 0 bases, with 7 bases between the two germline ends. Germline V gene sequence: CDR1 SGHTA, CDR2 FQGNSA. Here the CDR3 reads CASSLMHMNTEAFF. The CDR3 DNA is TGTGCCAGCAGCTTAATGCACATGAACACTGAAGCTTTCTTT.

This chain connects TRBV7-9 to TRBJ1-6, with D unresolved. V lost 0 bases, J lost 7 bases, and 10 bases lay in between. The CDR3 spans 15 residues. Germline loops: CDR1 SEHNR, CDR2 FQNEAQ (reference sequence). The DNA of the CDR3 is TGTGCCAGCAGCTTAGCAGAGGTCGGGAATTCACCCCTCCACTTT. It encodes CASSLAEVGNSPLHF.

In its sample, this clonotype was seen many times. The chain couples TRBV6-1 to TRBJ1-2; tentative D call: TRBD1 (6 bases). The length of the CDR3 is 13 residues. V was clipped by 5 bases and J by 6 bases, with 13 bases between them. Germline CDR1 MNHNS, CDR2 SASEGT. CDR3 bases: TGTGCCAGCAGTCAACAGGGAGATCATGGCTACACCTTC. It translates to CASSQQGDHGYTF.

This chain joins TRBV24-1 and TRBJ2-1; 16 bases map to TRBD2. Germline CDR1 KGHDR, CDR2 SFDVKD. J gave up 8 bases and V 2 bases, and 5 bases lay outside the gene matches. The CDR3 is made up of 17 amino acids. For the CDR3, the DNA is TGTGCCACCAGTGATTACGGGACTAGCGGGAGGGCCGATGAGCAGTTCTTC. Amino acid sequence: CATSDYGTSGRADEQFF.

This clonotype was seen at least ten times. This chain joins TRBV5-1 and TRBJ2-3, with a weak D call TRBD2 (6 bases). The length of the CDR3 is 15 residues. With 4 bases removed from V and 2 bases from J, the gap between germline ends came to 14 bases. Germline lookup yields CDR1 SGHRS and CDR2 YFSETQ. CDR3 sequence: CASSPGRGVTDTQYF. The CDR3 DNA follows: TGCGCCAGCAGCCCCGGGAGAGGGGTCACAGATACGCAGTATTTT.

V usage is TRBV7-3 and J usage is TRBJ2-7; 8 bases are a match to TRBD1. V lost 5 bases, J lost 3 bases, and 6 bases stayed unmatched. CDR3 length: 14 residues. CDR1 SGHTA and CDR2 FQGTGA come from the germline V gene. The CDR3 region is CASSPGTGNYEQYF. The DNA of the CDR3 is TGTGCCAGCAGCCCCGGGACAGGAAACTACGAGCAGTACTTC.

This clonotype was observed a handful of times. This CDR3 is CASSVQGSGKLFF. CDR3 bases: TGTGCCAGCAGTGTACAGGGGAGTGGGAAACTGTTTTTT. The chain links TRBV2 to TRBJ1-4, with 7 bases that match TRBD1. Trimming at V came to 4 bases and at J to 11 bases, leaving 7 bases not matched to a gene. This CDR3 region has 13 residues. Germline V CDR1 and CDR2: SNHLY, FYNNEI.

DNA for the CDR3: TGTGCCAGCACGGCGGGGGCATATGGCTACACCTTC. Its protein product is CASTAGAYGYTF. The chain links TRBV2 to TRBJ1-2; D might be TRBD1 (6 bases). CDR1 SNHLY and CDR2 FYNNEI come from the germline V gene. V lost 7 bases and J lost 5, with 11 bases in between. This CDR3 is built from 12 residues.

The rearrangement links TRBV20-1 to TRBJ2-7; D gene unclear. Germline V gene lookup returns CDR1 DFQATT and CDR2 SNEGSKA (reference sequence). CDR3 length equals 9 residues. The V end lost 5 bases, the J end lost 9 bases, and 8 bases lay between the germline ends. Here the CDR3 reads CSAWVGQYF. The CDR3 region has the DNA TGCAGTGCTTGGGTAGGGCAGTACTTC.

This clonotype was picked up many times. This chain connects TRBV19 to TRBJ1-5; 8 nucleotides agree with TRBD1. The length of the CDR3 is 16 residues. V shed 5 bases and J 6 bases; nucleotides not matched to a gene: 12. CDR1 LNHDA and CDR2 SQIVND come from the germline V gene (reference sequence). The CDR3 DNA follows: TGTGCCAGTAGTCTTTTGGGAGGACAGGGAAGTCAGCCCCAGCATTTT. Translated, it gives CASSLLGGQGSQPQHF.

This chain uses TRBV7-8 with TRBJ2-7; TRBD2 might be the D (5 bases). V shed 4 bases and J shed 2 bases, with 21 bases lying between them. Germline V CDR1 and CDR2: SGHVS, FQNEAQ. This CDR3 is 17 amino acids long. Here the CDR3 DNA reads TGTGCCAGCAGCTCCTCGGCGGGTACCGCGGCCACCTACGAGCAGTACTTC. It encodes CASSSSAGTAATYEQYF.

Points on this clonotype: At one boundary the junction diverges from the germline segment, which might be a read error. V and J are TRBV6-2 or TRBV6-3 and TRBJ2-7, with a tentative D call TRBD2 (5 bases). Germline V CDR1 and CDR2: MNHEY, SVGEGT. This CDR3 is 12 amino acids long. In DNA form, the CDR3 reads TGTGCCAGCACTCCTAGCTCCCACGAGCAGTACTTC. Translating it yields CASTPSSHEQYF.

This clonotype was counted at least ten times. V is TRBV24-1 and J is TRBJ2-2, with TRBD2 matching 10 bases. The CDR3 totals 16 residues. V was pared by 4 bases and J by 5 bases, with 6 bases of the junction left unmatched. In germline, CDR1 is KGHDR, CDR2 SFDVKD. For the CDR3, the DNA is TGTGCCACCAGTGACCCTAGCGGGAGTCCAACCGGGGAGCTGTTTTTT. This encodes CATSDPSGSPTGELFF.